Below are 7 T cell receptor beta chains sequenced from a single sample in a study of beta chain features in type 1 diabetes. The authors reverse transcribed all of the isolated RNA, so sequencing captured expressed TCRB transcripts. Profiling relied on immunoSEQ multiplex PCR, and the TCRdb table lists in-frame clones only, not all of them. In the table there are about 620,000 clones, about a sixth of which are singletons. The specimen was naive CD4+ T cells from blood. The receptors stem from a man younger than 35 in good health.

This clone was counted at least ten times. The chain combines TRBV14 with TRBJ2-3, with D uncertain. The V gene lost 4 bases and the J gene lost 10 bases, with 12 bases spanning the gap. Looked up from germline, CDR1 is SGHDN and CDR2 is FVKESK. CDR3 size: 12 residues. The CDR3 protein is CASSLFSRSQYF. The CDR3 coding sequence is TGTGCCAGCAGCCTGTTCTCCAGATCGCAGTATTTT.

The gene calls are TRBV29-1 and TRBJ1-1, with 7 bases lining up with TRBD1. Germline V lookup: CDR1 SQVTM, CDR2 ANQGSEA. The V gene end was trimmed by 5 bases and the J gene end by 0 bases; junction bases not matched to a gene: 6. The CDR3 runs to 14 residues. The CDR3 spells CSVKGQRMNTEAFF. The DNA of the CDR3 is TGCAGCGTTAAGGGACAGCGAATGAACACTGAAGCTTTCTTT.

The chain has TRBV4-2 and TRBJ2-7, with D unresolved. Per germline, CDR1 LGHNA and CDR2 YNFKEQ. Trimming cost V 0 bases and J 2 bases, with 5 bases left between them. This CDR3 contains 13 residues. Written as DNA, the CDR3 is TGTGCCAGCAGCCAAGACTGGGCCTACGAGCAGTACTTC. This translates into CASSQDWAYEQYF.

This clone was detected a few times. This rearrangement joins TRBV7-9 to TRBJ1-4, with a weak D call TRBD1 (6 bases). This CDR3 is built from 14 residues. The V end lost 2 bases, the J end lost 5 bases, and 9 bases lay between the germline ends. Germline CDR1 reads SEHNR; CDR2 reads FQNEAQ (reference sequence). The CDR3 is CASSLTQGNEKLFF. The CDR3 DNA follows: TGTGCCAGCAGCTTAACCCAGGGGAATGAAAAACTGTTTTTT.

A few counts support this clone. The rearrangement uses TRBV6-5 and TRBJ2-7; TRBD1 might be the D (5 bases). Germline CDR1 MNHEY, CDR2 SVGAGI. The V end lost 5 bases, the J end lost 4 bases, and 9 bases lay between the germline ends. The CDR3 is 12 residues long. CDR3 residues: CASSRAGYEQYF. In nucleotides, the CDR3 is TGTGCCAGCAGTAGAGCAGGGTACGAGCAGTACTTC.

J is TRBJ2-7 and V is TRBV28; possibly TRBD2 for D (5 bases). CDR1 and CDR2 from the germline V gene are MDHEN and SYDVKM. Trimming shortened V by 3 bases and J by 2 bases, and 17 bases separated the two germline ends. This CDR3 is 16 amino acids long. CDR3 in DNA: TGTGCCAGCAGTTTCTGGTCTCCTAGCAAGACCTACGAGCAGTACTTC. Protein: CASSFWSPSKTYEQYF.

This clone showed up just a few times. The chain joins TRBV9 to TRBJ1-3; D remains ambiguous. The CDR3 loop spans 15 amino acids. V was cut by 4 bases and J by 0 bases, with 11 bases left in between. CDR1 is SGDLS, CDR2 YYNGEE, per germline. The CDR3, as DNA: TGTGCCAGCAGCCCCCGACTGGGCTCTGGAAACACCATATATTTT. Translated: CASSPRLGSGNTIYF.